Following are 27 T cell receptor beta chains from one sample sequenced in a study of T cell responses to AZD1222 COVID-19 vaccine. The table came from immunoSEQ multiplex PCR; TCRdb's copy has only in-frame clones and leaves some out. The sample has around 140,000 clones; roughly nine tenths are singletons. Sequencing was performed on peripheral blood, taken 28 days after the second AZD1222 dose. Receptor source: an adult who received the AZD1222 COVID-19 vaccine.

The gene calls are TRBV5-1 and TRBJ1-6; D is uncertain. Looked up from germline, CDR1 is SGHRS and CDR2 is YFSETQ. The ends were cut back, 3 bases at V and 8 bases at J, with 12 bases in the middle. This CDR3 contains 14 residues. The CDR3 sequence is CASSWAGEDSPLHF. CDR3 DNA sequence: TGCGCCAGCAGCTGGGCGGGTGAGGATTCACCCCTCCACTTT.

In its sample, this clone was seen a few times. In nucleotides, the CDR3 is TGTGCCAGCAGTTCGAGGGTTGACACTGAAGCTTTCTTT. This codes for CASSSRVDTEAFF. The gene calls are TRBV27 and TRBJ1-1; no clear D gene. The CDR3 consists of 13 residues. V was clipped by 4 bases and J by 3 bases, with 9 bases between them. CDR1 and CDR2 from the germline V gene are MNHEY and SMNVEV (reference sequence).

In DNA, the CDR3 is TGTGCTAGTGGTTTGCGGGAGAACTATGGCTACACCTTC. Its translation is CASGLRENYGYTF. The V and J genes are TRBV12-5 and TRBJ1-2, with no clear D. This CDR3 spans 13 amino acids. The V and J ends lost 2 bases and 2 bases respectively, with 6 bases between them. Germline V gene data show CDR1 as LGHNT and CDR2 as FRNRAP.

This rearrangement joins TRBV28 to TRBJ2-3; the D is unclear. Trimming took 6 bases from V and 2 from J, leaving 15 bases between them. In germline, CDR1 is MDHEN, CDR2 SYDVKM. CDR3 length: 15 amino acids. CDR3 nucleotides: TGTGCCAGCAGCTCCAACCCCACTCCCACAGATACGCAGTATTTT. Protein product: CASSSNPTPTDTQYF.

V and J are TRBV24-1 and TRBJ2-5; D might be TRBD2 (6 bases). V lost 5 bases and J lost 4, with 16 bases in between. The CDR3 length is 15 residues. Germline CDR1 is KGHDR and CDR2 is SFDVKD. The CDR3 protein is CATSAGTEDGETQYF. CDR3 coding DNA: TGTGCCACCAGTGCCGGGACTGAAGATGGAGAGACCCAGTACTTC.

The gene calls are TRBV9 and TRBJ2-5; D perhaps matches TRBD2 (5 bases). This CDR3 comprises 14 residues. From germline, CDR1 is SGDLS and CDR2 YYNGEE. The V end lost 0 bases, the J end lost 5 bases, and 11 bases lay between the germline ends. CDR3 bases: TGTGCCAGCAGCGTAGAGACTACCGGCGAGACCCAGTACTTC. It translates to CASSVETTGETQYF.

The V and J genes are TRBV9 and TRBJ1-2, with 7 bases identical to TRBD1. The ends lost 0 bases at V and 6 bases at J; junction bases unmatched: 8. Germline CDR1 SGDLS, CDR2 YYNGEE. There are 15 residues in the CDR3. CDR3 region: CASSVGPGGLDGYTF. Here the CDR3 DNA reads TGTGCCAGCAGCGTAGGACCAGGGGGTCTAGATGGCTACACCTTC.

The chain uses TRBV29-1 and TRBJ1-2; unclear D gene. Germline V gene data show CDR1 as SQVTM and CDR2 as ANQGSEA. The CDR3 is 14 residues long. V was cut by 3 bases and J by 2 bases, with 13 bases left in between. CDR3 sequence reads: CSVERRLLNYGYTF. DNA for the CDR3: TGCAGCGTTGAGCGGAGGCTCTTAAACTATGGCTACACCTTC.

The chain uses TRBV2 and TRBJ2-1; maybe TRBD2 (5 bases). The germline V and J ends were trimmed by 5 bases and 7 bases, with 15 bases remaining between them. Germline lookup yields CDR1 SNHLY and CDR2 FYNNEI. The CDR3 has 14 amino acids. CDR3 residues: CASSPGFRGNEQFF. CDR3 sequence (DNA): TGTGCCAGCAGTCCCGGGTTTCGGGGAAATGAGCAGTTCTTC.

This chain joins TRBV2 and TRBJ2-7; D gene unclear. Trimming removed 3 bases at V and 2 bases at J, with 2 bases between. CDR3 length: 11 amino acids. CDR1 and CDR2 from the germline V gene are SNHLY and FYNNEI. The CDR3 is CASSDPYEQYF. In DNA form, the CDR3 reads TGTGCCAGCAGTGACCCCTACGAGCAGTACTTC.

This clone has a single count. The chain employs TRBV2 and TRBJ2-5; possible D gene TRBD1, 5 bases. Germline V gives CDR1 SNHLY, CDR2 FYNNEI. This CDR3 is 14 amino acids long. V dropped 1 base and J dropped 3 bases, with 9 bases sitting between them. The CDR3 is CASSEGGRKETQYF. The DNA of the CDR3 is TGTGCCAGCAGTGAAGGGGGCCGTAAAGAGACCCAGTACTTC. Combining the CDR3 with reference TRBV2 and TRBJ2-5 gives the whole variable domain EPEVTQTPSHQVTQMGQEVILRCVPISNHLYFYWYRQILGQKVEFLVSFYNNEISEKSEIFDDQFSVERPDGSNFTLKIRSTKLEDSAMYFCASSEGGRKETQYFGPGTRLLVL.

This rearrangement joins TRBV10-3 to TRBJ1-2; D is possibly TRBD1 (5 bases). V was trimmed by 8 bases and J by 4 bases, leaving 8 bases between them. Germline V CDR1 and CDR2: ENHRY, SYGVKD. The CDR3 runs to 11 residues. Here the CDR3 DNA reads TGTGCCATCGGGACGCTCTATGGCTACACCTTC. Translated, it gives CAIGTLYGYTF.

This clone was recorded only once. The rearrangement uses TRBV27 and TRBJ2-5; tentatively, D is TRBD1 or TRBD2 (5 bases each). CDR1 is MNHEY, CDR2 SMNVEV, per germline (reference sequence). The CDR3 runs 14 residues. With 7 bases removed from V and 5 bases from J, the gap between germline ends came to 17 bases. CDR3 amino acids: CASKESRGAETQYF. The CDR3 bases are TGTGCCAGCAAGGAATCCCGGGGCGCCGAGACCCAGTACTTC.

The J gene is TRBJ1-5, the V gene TRBV7-3; TRBD1 is a possible D gene (6 bases). CDR3 size: 14 residues. Deletions cut 4 bases from V and 5 bases from J, with 12 bases between. In germline, CDR1 is SGHTA, CDR2 FQGTGA. CDR3 loop: CASSSPGGYQPQHF. Here the CDR3 DNA reads TGTGCCAGCAGCTCACCGGGGGGCTATCAGCCCCAGCATTTT.

This sequence joins TRBV19 and TRBJ2-6; D is unclear. V was shortened by 10 bases and J by 0 bases, with 16 bases between the two germline ends. The germline gives CDR1 LNHDA, CDR2 SQIVND (reference sequence). The CDR3 spans 16 residues. The DNA for the CDR3 is TGTGCCACCCGCCTGGCCGCGAGCTCTGGGGCCAACGTCCTGACTTTC. Its protein is CATRLAASSGANVLTF.

This sequence joins TRBV19 and TRBJ1-1; unclear D gene. Germline V gene lookup returns CDR1 LNHDA and CDR2 SQIVND (reference sequence). V lost 2 bases and J lost 1, with 11 bases in between. The CDR3 is 15 residues long. The CDR3 loop is CASSISSGPNTEAFF. The CDR3 DNA is TGTGCCAGTAGTATAAGTTCAGGTCCGAACACTGAAGCTTTCTTT.

The chain employs TRBV7-9 and TRBJ2-2; D is perhaps TRBD1 or TRBD2 (6 bases each). Germline V CDR1 and CDR2: SEHNR, FQNEAQ (reference sequence). V dropped 3 bases and J dropped 5 bases, with 16 bases sitting between them. This CDR3 region has 16 residues. CDR3 region: CASSFHRGQGTGELFF. CDR3 DNA: TGTGCCAGCAGCTTTCATCGGGGGCAGGGGACCGGGGAGCTGTTTTTT.

The chain employs TRBV4-3 and TRBJ2-1; a possible D gene is TRBD2 (5 bases). Looked up from germline, CDR1 is LGHNA and CDR2 is YSLEER. The CDR3 consists of 13 residues. Trimming cost V 0 bases and J 8 bases, with 8 bases left between them. Written as DNA, the CDR3 is TGCGCCAGCAGCCAAGATAGCGACGATGAGCAGTTCTTC. Residues: CASSQDSDDEQFF.

The chain is built from TRBV19 and TRBJ2-2; D gene unclear. The CDR3 runs to 14 residues. Germline loops: CDR1 LNHDA, CDR2 SQIVND (reference sequence). The V gene lost 0 bases and the J gene lost 6 bases, with 8 bases spanning the gap. The CDR3 loop reads CASSIDHMAGELFF. The CDR3 coding sequence is TGTGCCAGTAGTATAGATCATATGGCCGGGGAGCTGTTTTTT.

This rearrangement joins TRBV19 to TRBJ1-3; possible D gene TRBD1, 6 bases. The germline CDR1 and CDR2 sequences are LNHDA and SQIVND (reference sequence). This CDR3 region has 20 residues. V lost 6 bases, J lost 0 bases, and 27 bases lay in between. In DNA form, the CDR3 reads TGTGCCAGTAGACCCGGGACATCAGAACTTCTTTTCTTCTCTGGAAACACCATATATTTT. Its translation is CASRPGTSELLFFSGNTIYF.

This chain connects TRBV27 to TRBJ1-2; TRBD1 is a possible D gene (5 bases). Germline-derived CDR1 and CDR2 are MNHEY and SMNVEV (reference sequence). Trimming took off 6 bases at V and 0 bases at J, with 11 bases between the two ends. This CDR3 is 14 amino acids long. The CDR3 DNA follows: TGTGCCAGCAGGAAGGACATTTCTAACTATGGCTACACCTTC. This codes for CASRKDISNYGYTF.

The chain employs TRBV13 and TRBJ2-3; 10 bases line up with TRBD2. The V and J ends lost 0 bases and 4 bases, in that order; junction bases with no gene match: 7. Germline lookup yields CDR1 PRHDT and CDR2 FYEKMQ (reference sequence). This CDR3 is built from 17 residues. The CDR3 region has the DNA TGTGCCAGCAGCTTAGGCTCGGCAAGCGGGGGGGCAGATACGCAGTATTTT. Amino acids: CASSLGSASGGADTQYF.

This chain joins TRBV4-1 and TRBJ2-1; D possibly corresponds to TRBD2 (6 bases). Looked up from germline, CDR1 is MGHRA and CDR2 is YSYEKL. The CDR3 extends over 14 amino acids. V was cut by 3 bases and J by 9 bases, with 15 bases left in between. CDR3 in DNA: TGCGCCAGCAGCCAGCCGGGACTTGGGGGTGAGCAGTTCTTC. Translation gives CASSQPGLGGEQFF.

The chain combines TRBV28 with TRBJ2-7; D is uncertain. Germline assignment: CDR1 MDHEN and CDR2 SYDVKM. The length of the CDR3 is 14 residues. V was shortened by 3 bases and J by 1 base, with 10 bases between the two germline ends. The CDR3: CASSLQDPSYEQYF. The CDR3, as DNA: TGTGCCAGCAGTTTGCAGGACCCTTCCTACGAGCAGTACTTC.

This clone was detected only once. The rearrangement joins TRBV3-1 (or the pseudogene TRBV3-2) to TRBJ1-2; 7 bases line up with TRBD1. CDR3 length equals 14 residues. Trimming at V came to 4 bases and at J to 4 bases, leaving 6 bases not matched to a gene. The germline gives CDR1 LGHDT, CDR2 YNNKEL (reference sequence). The CDR3 DNA is TGTGCCAGCAGCCCACGACAGGGTTCCTATGGCTACACCTTC. This encodes CASSPRQGSYGYTF.

V is TRBV7-9 and J is TRBJ2-2; unclear D gene. Trimming removed 5 bases at V and 5 bases at J, with 15 bases between. The germline V gene encodes CDR1 SEHNR and CDR2 FQNEAQ (reference sequence). The CDR3 runs to 15 residues. As DNA, the CDR3 is TGTGCCAGCAGCAGAGTCTTTGGGCCTACCGGGGAGCTGTTTTTT. Translation: CASSRVFGPTGELFF.

The DNA for the CDR3 is TGTGCCGCAGGGGTAAGCAATCAGCCCCAGCATTTT. Translated, it gives CAAGVSNQPQHF. The V call is TRBV7-9, the J call TRBJ1-5, with D perhaps TRBD1 (6 bases). The CDR3 loop spans 12 amino acids. V lost 11 bases and J lost 1, with 9 bases in between. From germline, CDR1 is SEHNR and CDR2 FQNEAQ (reference sequence).